Detailed here is one T cell receptor (beta chain). Its antigen is not identified. The V gene lost 1 base and the J gene lost 0 bases, with 12 bases spanning the gap. Germline CDR1 is SEHNR and CDR2 is FQNEAQ (reference sequence). CDR3 size: 17 residues. This record comes from a study of T cell repertoires in cytomegalovirus infection. Study summary: CMV epitopes used comprised recently identified HLA-C-restricted ones and well-studied HLA-B-restricted ones. CMV infection plus the matching HLA type was flagged by public TCR beta signatures.

TCRdb redid the calling of the reads with MiXCR, one entry per CDR3 protein. The table lists around 570,000 distinct CDR3 sequences, under 45% of them singletons. Findings of the study overall: The ex vivo response showed dominance by HLA-C-restricted CMV-specific TCR beta clonotypes.

The chain links TRBV7-9 to TRBJ1-4, with a tentative D call TRBD1 (5 bases). This sequence was found in a human donor in good health (CMV status not recorded). Some clones in this sample may be carry-over from other donors' samples. Sequenced here: cultured PBMCs, sampled from culture after CMV antigen stimulation. DNA for the CDR3: TGTGCCAGCAGCTTAGATCCCGGGGGGACAACTAATGAAAAACTGTTTTTT. Its protein product is CASSLDPGGTTNEKLFF.